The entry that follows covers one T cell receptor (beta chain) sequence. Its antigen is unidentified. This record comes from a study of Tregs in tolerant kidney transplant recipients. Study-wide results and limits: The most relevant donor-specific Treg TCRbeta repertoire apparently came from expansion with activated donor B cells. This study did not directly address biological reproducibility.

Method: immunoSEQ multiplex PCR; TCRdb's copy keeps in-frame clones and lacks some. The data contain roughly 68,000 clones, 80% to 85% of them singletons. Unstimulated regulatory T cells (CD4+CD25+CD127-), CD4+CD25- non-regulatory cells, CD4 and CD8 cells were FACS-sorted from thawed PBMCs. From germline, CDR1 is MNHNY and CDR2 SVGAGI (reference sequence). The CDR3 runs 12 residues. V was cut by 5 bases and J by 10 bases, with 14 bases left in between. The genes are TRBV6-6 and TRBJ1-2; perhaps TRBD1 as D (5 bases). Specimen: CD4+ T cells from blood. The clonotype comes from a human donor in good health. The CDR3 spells CASSPGSDIYTF. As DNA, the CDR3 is TGTGCCAGCAGTCCAGGATCGGACATCTACACCTTC.